What follows are 8 T cell receptor beta chains derived from one specimen sequenced in a study of CD8+ T cells in alopecia areata. The treatment was: oral pan-JAK inhibitor, 5-10 mg twice daily. Once RNA had been extracted, it was reverse transcribed into cDNA to act as the sequencing template. Profiling relied on immunoSEQ multiplex PCR, and the TCRdb table lists in-frame clones only, not all of them. Of approximately 170,000 clones listed, around 60% are singletons. Here the sequenced sample was CD4+ T cells sorted from blood, taken at week 4, from a patient treated with tofacitinib. These TCRs come from a human donor with alopecia areata.

The chain joins TRBV5-1 to TRBJ1-2; D call uncertain. Trimming removed 0 bases from V and 8 bases from J, with 8 bases in between. The CDR3 covers 12 residues. The V gene's germline CDR1 is SGHRS and CDR2 YFSETQ. Here the CDR3 DNA reads TGCGCCAGCAGCTTGGCCCTGGAGGGCTACACCTTC. The encoded protein is CASSLALEGYTF.

The chain is built from TRBV30 and TRBJ2-5; tentatively, D is TRBD1 or TRBD2 (5 bases each). Germline V gene sequence: CDR1 GTSNPN, CDR2 SVGIG (reference sequence). V dropped 5 bases and J dropped 1 base, with 8 bases sitting between them. CDR3 length: 12 amino acids. CDR3 sequence reads: CAWGGFQETQYF. The DNA of the CDR3 is TGTGCCTGGGGGGGATTCCAAGAGACCCAGTACTTC.

This clone was counted a single time. The chain joins TRBV20-1 to TRBJ2-6; D may be TRBD1 (6 bases). This CDR3 has 11 amino acids. Per germline, CDR1 DFQATT and CDR2 SNEGSKA (reference sequence). CDR3 nucleotides: TGCAGGGGGGCCGGGGCCAACGTCCTGACTTTC. Protein sequence: CRGAGANVLTF.

The rearrangement joins TRBV5-1 to TRBJ2-1, with 12 positions matching TRBD2. V lost 6 bases, J lost 8 bases, and 6 bases stayed unmatched. This CDR3 is 14 amino acids long. Per the germline V gene, CDR1 is SGHRS and CDR2 is YFSETQ. Here the CDR3 reads CASTMTSGSYEQFF. DNA of the CDR3: TGCGCCAGCACCATGACTAGCGGGAGTTATGAGCAGTTCTTC.

The chain links TRBV9 to TRBJ2-4, with D perhaps TRBD1 (6 bases). V lost 2 bases and J lost 3, with 12 bases in between. The CDR3 covers 15 residues. Germline CDR1 SGDLS, CDR2 YYNGEE. The DNA of the CDR3 is TGTGCCAGCAGCGTGGCAGGGGCTGGCAAAAACATTCAGTACTTC. Protein product: CASSVAGAGKNIQYF.

The CDR3 here is CASSLGGPEAYEQYF. The DNA of the CDR3 is TGTGCCAGCAGCCTCGGCGGGCCCGAGGCCTACGAGCAGTACTTC. The V gene is TRBV5-4, the J gene TRBJ2-7; a weak D match, TRBD2 (5 bases). This CDR3 comprises 15 residues. Between the trimmed V and J ends, which lost 4 bases and 2 bases, there was a span of 16 bases. The V gene's germline CDR1 is SGHNT and CDR2 YYREEE (reference sequence).

V is TRBV30 and J is TRBJ1-2; D unresolved. The CDR3 extends over 13 amino acids. Trimming pared 2 bases from V and 2 bases from J, leaving 9 bases between. The germline gives CDR1 GTSNPN, CDR2 SVGIG (reference sequence). The CDR3 here is CAWSPGRNYGYTF. The CDR3 bases are TGTGCCTGGAGTCCTGGACGGAACTATGGCTACACCTTC. Variable domain in full (rest from reference TRBV30 and TRBJ1-2): SQTIHQWPATLVQPVGSPLSLECTVEGTSNPNLYWYRQAAGRGLQLLFYSVGIGQISSEVPQNLSASRPQDRQFILSSKKLLLSDSGFYLCAWSPGRNYGYTFGSGTRLTVV.

The chain has TRBV14 and TRBJ2-2; D perhaps matches TRBD1 (6 bases). The CDR3 sequence is 13 residues long. V dropped 2 bases and J dropped 6 bases, with 7 bases sitting between them. Germline V gene lookup returns CDR1 SGHDN and CDR2 FVKESK. The CDR3 DNA reads as TGTGCCAGCAGCCAAAACAGGGCCGGGGAGCTGTTTTTT. Amino acids: CASSQNRAGELFF.